This T cell receptor (beta chain) was sequenced in a study of blood T cell repertoires in COVID-19. Authors' data handling: Reference gene primer amplification gave estimated nucleated cell counts. Assay: immunoSEQ multiplex PCR; the TCRdb copy retains only in-frame clones and omits some. V, J and clone size were drawn from that table, and D and trimming were deduced from the DNA. The sample consists of under 300,000 clones, approximately 88% of them appearing once. CDR3 length equals 15 residues. The junction had 10 bases not matched to a gene; V was cut back by 7 bases and J by 4 bases. Per germline, CDR1 LNHDA and CDR2 SQIVND (reference sequence).

This chain joins TRBV19 and TRBJ2-7; the match to TRBD2 covers 10 bases. Specimen: PBMCs or T cells enriched from blood (not recorded which). This clonotype was obtained from a woman in her 40s with acute COVID-19. Here the CDR3 DNA reads TGTGCCAGTACCGAACGGGGACTAGCGTTTTACGAGCAGTACGTC. As protein: CASTERGLAFYEQYV.